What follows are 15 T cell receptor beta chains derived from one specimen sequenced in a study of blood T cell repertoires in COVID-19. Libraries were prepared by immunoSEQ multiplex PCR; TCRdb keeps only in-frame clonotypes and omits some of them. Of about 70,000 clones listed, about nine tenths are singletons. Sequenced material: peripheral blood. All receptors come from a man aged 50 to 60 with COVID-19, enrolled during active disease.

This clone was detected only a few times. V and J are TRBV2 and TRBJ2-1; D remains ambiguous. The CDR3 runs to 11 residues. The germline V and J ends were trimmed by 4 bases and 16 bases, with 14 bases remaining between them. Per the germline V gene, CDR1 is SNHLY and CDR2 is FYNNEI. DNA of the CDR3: TGTGCCAGCAGTGCGGCGGATGAGCGATTCTTC. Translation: CASSAADERFF.

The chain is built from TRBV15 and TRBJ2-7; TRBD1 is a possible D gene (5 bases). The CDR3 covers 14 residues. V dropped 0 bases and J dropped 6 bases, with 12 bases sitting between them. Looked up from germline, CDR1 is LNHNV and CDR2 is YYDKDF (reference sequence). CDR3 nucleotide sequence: TGTGCCACCAGCAGAGACAGGGTGGTGGTCGAGCAGTACTTC. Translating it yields CATSRDRVVVEQYF.

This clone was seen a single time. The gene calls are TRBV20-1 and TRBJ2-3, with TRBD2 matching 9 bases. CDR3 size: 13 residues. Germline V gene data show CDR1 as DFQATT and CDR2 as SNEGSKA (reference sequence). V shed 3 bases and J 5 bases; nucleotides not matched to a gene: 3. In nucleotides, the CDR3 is TGCAGTGCTAGTCTACTAGCGGGAGATACGCAGTATTTT. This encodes CSASLLAGDTQYF.

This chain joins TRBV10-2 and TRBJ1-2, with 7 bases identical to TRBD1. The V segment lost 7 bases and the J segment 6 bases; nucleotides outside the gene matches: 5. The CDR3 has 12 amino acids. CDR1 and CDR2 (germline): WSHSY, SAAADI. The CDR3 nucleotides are TGCGCCAGCACCGCTGACAGGGATGGCTACACCTTC. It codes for CASTADRDGYTF.

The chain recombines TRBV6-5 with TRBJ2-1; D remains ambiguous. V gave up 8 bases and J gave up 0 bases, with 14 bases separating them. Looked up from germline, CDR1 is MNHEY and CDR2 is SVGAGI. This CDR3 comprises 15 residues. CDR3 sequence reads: CASLQATSSYNEQFF. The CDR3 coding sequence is TGTGCCAGCCTCCAAGCGACGAGCTCCTACAATGAGCAGTTCTTC.

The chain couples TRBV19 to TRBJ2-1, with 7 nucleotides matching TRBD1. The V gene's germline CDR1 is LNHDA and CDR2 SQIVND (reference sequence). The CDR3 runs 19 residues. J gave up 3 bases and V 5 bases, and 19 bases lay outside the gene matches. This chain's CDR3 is CASSSKSSWGTDYYNEQFF. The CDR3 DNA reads TGTGCCAGTAGTTCCAAATCCTCCTGGGGGACAGACTACTACAATGAGCAGTTCTTC. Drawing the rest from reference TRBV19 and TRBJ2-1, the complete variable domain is DGGITQSPKYLFRKEGQNVTLSCEQNLNHDAMYWYRQDPGQGLRLIYYSQIVNDFQKGDIAEGYSVSREKKESFPLTVTSAQKNPTAFYLCASSSKSSWGTDYYNEQFFGPGTRLTVL.

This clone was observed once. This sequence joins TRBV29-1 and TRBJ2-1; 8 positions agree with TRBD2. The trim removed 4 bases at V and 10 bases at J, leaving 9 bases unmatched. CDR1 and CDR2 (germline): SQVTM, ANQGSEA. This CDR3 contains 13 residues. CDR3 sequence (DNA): TGCAGCGTTGGAAACAGCGGGAGTGGGGAGCAGTTCTTC. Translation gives CSVGNSGSGEQFF.

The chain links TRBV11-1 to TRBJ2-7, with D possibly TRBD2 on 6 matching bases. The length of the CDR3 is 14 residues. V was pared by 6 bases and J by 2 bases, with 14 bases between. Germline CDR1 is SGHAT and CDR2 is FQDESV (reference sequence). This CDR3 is CASRPFGGTYEQYF. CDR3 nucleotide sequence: TGTGCCAGCAGACCCTTCGGGGGTACCTACGAGCAGTACTTC.

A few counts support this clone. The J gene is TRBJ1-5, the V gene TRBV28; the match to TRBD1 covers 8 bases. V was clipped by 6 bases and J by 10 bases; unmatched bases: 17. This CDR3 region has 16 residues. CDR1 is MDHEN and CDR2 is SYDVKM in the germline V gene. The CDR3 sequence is CASRPILTGAWTPQHF. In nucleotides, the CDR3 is TGTGCCAGCAGACCAATCCTGACAGGGGCATGGACTCCCCAGCATTTT.

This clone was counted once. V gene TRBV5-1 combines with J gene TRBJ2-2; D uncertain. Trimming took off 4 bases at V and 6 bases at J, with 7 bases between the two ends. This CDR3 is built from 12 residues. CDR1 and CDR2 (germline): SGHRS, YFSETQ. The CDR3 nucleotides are TGCGCCAGCAGCCCTCTTTCCGGGGAGCTGTTTTTT. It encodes CASSPLSGELFF.

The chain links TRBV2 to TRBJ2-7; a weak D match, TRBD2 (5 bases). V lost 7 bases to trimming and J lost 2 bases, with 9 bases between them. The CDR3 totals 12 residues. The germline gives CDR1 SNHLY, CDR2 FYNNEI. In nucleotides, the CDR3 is TGTGCCAGCAACGGGGAAACCTACGAGCAGTACTTC. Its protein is CASNGETYEQYF.

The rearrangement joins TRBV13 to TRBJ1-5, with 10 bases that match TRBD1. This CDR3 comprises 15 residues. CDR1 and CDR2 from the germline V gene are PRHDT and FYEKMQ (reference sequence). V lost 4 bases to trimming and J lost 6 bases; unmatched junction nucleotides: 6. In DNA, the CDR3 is TGTGCCAGCAGCTCGGACAGGGGGGCAGCTCAGCCCCAGCATTTT. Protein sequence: CASSSDRGAAQPQHF.

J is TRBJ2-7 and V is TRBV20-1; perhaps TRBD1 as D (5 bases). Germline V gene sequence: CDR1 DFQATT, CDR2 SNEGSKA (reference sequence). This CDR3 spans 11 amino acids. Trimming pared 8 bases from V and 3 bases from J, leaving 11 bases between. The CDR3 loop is CSPERGYEQYV. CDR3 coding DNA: TGCAGTCCAGAAAGGGGCTACGAGCAGTACGTC.

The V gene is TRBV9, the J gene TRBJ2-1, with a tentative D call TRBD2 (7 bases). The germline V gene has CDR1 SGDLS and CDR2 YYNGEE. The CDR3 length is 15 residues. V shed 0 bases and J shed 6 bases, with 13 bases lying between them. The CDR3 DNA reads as TGTGCCAGCAGCGTAGCTGGGAGGGGGTCCAATGAGCAGTTCTTC. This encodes CASSVAGRGSNEQFF.

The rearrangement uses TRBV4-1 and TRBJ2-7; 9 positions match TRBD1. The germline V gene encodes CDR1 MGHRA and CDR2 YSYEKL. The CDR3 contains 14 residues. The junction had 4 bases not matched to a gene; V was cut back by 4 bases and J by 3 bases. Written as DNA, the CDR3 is TGCGCCAGCAGCCTCCAGACAGGGGGCTACGAGCAGTACTTC. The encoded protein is CASSLQTGGYEQYF.